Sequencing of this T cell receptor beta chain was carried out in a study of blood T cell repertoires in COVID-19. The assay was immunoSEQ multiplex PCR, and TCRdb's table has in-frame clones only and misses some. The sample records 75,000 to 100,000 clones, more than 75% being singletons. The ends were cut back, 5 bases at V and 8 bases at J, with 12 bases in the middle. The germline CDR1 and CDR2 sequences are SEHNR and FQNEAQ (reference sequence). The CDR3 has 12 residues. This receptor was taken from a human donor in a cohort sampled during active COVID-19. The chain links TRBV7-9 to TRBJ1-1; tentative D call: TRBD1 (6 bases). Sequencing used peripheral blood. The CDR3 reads CASSPQGFEAFF. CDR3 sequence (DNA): TGTGCCAGCAGCCCGCAGGGGTTCGAAGCTTTCTTT.